The present entry profiles one T cell receptor beta chain with its context. This clonotype has a handful of counts. Its antigen is still unknown. Per-base quality was not reported, and no clone a single base away is much larger than it. These data come from a study of T cells in Graves' hyperthyroidism and ophthalmopathy (dated by TCRdb to the late 2010s). Context from the whole study: Peripheral blood was sampled at the time of initial diagnosis, prior to any treatment. To identify TCR V-J signatures that set the groups apart, the researchers used a discovery cohort of 95 to 100 patients, made up of 40 to 45 with Graves' ophthalmopathy and some 56 with stable Graves' hyperthyroidism. Prospective prediction of ophthalmopathy was tested in an independent validation cohort consisting of fewer than 20 hyperthyroidism patients and some 16 patients who later progressed to ophthalmopathy. The approximately 100 discovery patients were randomly split 7:3 into training and test sets. Thyroid tissue and blood T-cell repertoires from about six Graves' hyperthyroidism patients were also compared in the study. After sampling, hyperthyroidism patients received methimazole starting at 30 mg daily, and ophthalmopathy patients received high-dose intravenous methylprednisolone. The paper describes TCR Vbeta CDR3 sequencing of 140 or so peripheral blood samples, made up of 40 to 45 ophthalmopathy patients, 70 to 80 hyperthyroidism patients and 17 progressor patients. Overall study outcomes, separate from this receptor: No statistical method was used to fix the sample size in advance, and group allocation was not hidden from the investigators. In validation, the model predicted progression to ophthalmopathy with roughly 66% sensitivity and around 72% specificity, a median of approximately 6.7 months before onset. In cross-validation, a model built on a 13 V-J signature told ophthalmopathy apart from stable hyperthyroidism with less than 90% sensitivity and 81% to 82% specificity, and in testing the same model reached 80%/75%. Blood samples also contained most of the expanded thyroid clonotypes (frequency above 0.001), which suggests that blood repertoires may reflect thyroid immune responses.

TCR beta CDR3 regions were amplified from RNA transcripts. The first round of RT-PCR for the TCR CDR3 was performed with the HTBI primer set and the Qiagen OneStep RT-PCR kit. Libraries were constructed in a second round of multiplex PCR, after which size selection and purification were carried out. Paired-end sequencing of the libraries was performed with 100 bp reads on an Illumina HiSeq2000. Under the source paper's analysis protocol: Raw data were processed with SOAPnuke, discarding reads with adapters, uncalled bases, mean Phred below 15, or no exact constant-primer or identifier match. COPE v1.2.5 was used to merge the high-quality paired reads, and each unique nucleotide sequence was defined as a clonotype. MiTCR v1.1 was used to align the clonotypes against IMGT TRBV, TRBD and TRBJ reference segments. The analysis included only V-J combinations with a frequency above 0.0001, which together covered approximately 99% of the repertoires. A TCS score was defined as the ratio of F50 (clonal expansion) to E x V (chaos), with BLOSUM62-based TCRdist applied between CDR3 peptides within each V-J. Welch's t-statistics and random forest reduced approximately 520 V-J features to roughly 13, which were used in a naive Bayes classifier (R e1071). TCRdb trimmed public reads at Q25 via fastp, called clones via MiXCR and kept in-frame beta chains. CDR3 protein duplicates are merged, each entry listing the most common genes and DNA. TCRdb, rather than the study authors, made the V and J calls. This sample lists about 620,000 distinct CDR3 sequences; roughly 16% were detected once. The ten largest clones represent less than 4.5% of the sample.

CDR1 MDHEN and CDR2 SYDVKM were looked up in the germline V gene. Measured from the cysteine to the phenylalanine, the CDR3 is 16 residues long. The entry retains the CDR3 DNA only, 48 bases that are in frame from base 1. V is cut by 8 bases and J by 0 bases, and the space between the germline ends is 17 bases. Graves' hyperthyroidism was defined as stable when no progression to ophthalmopathy occurred over 18 months of follow-up. Hyperthyroidism patients were newly diagnosed, had a disease duration of under 2 months, and were aged 18 to 65 years. The study excluded patients with uncontrolled infections, other autoimmune diseases, pregnancy or lactation. Diagnoses relied on clinical symptoms, serum thyroxine and TRAb, thyroid ultrasound and orbital computed tomography. Ficoll-Paque density gradient centrifugation was used to isolate PBMCs from approximately 10 ml of fresh peripheral blood. Total RNA was extracted with Trizol reagent, and quality was checked on an Agilent 2100 Bioanalyzer.

This chain joins TRBV28 to TRBJ1-5, with TRBD1 tentatively as D gene (6 bases match). The sequenced sample consisted of blood. The sequence derives from a woman in her thirties with Graves' hyperthyroidism. The nucleotide sequence reads as follows: TGTGCCAGCCTTCCATACCACAGGGATAGCAATCAGCCCCAGCATTTT. Its product reads: CASLPYHRDSNQPQHF.